Presented here are 19 T cell receptor beta chains from one specimen sequenced in a study of blood T cell repertoires in COVID-19. The table came from immunoSEQ multiplex PCR; TCRdb's copy has only in-frame clones and leaves some out. The sample has roughly 50,000 clones, around 84% seen once; the top ten hold over 2%. The sequencing input was peripheral blood. These receptors all stem from a man in his fifties or sixties with acute or convalescent COVID-19.

The J gene is TRBJ1-4, the V gene TRBV5-4; 8 nucleotides line up with TRBD1. CDR1 is SGHNT and CDR2 is YYREEE in the germline V gene (reference sequence). J was trimmed by 7 bases and V by 5 bases; bases with no gene match: 13. CDR3 length: 16 residues. CDR3 protein: CASSFGGSRGLEKLFF. Here the CDR3 DNA reads TGTGCCAGCAGTTTTGGAGGTAGCAGGGGGCTTGAAAAACTGTTTTTT.

The chain recombines TRBV6-5 with TRBJ2-1, with D tentatively TRBD2 (5 bases). This CDR3 contains 14 residues. CDR1 is MNHEY and CDR2 is SVGAGI in the germline V gene. V was clipped by 6 bases and J by 4 bases, with 13 bases between them. CDR3 bases: TGTGCCAGCAGAGCCCGAGGGTCTTACAATGAGCAGTTCTTC. Protein: CASRARGSYNEQFF.

The rearrangement joins TRBV19 to TRBJ1-5; a weak D match, TRBD1 (6 bases). The CDR3 consists of 12 residues. V gave up 9 bases and J gave up 5 bases, with 11 bases separating them. Germline V gene lookup returns CDR1 LNHDA and CDR2 SQIVND (reference sequence). CDR3 sequence (DNA): TGTGCCAGCGGACAGAGTTATCAGCCCCAGCATTTT. Translated: CASGQSYQPQHF.

V is TRBV5-6 and J is TRBJ1-6, with 7 bases that match TRBD1. The germline gives CDR1 SGHDT, CDR2 YYEEEE. The CDR3 runs to 14 residues. J was trimmed by 4 bases and V by 3 bases; bases with no gene match: 1. The CDR3 DNA sequence: TGTGCCAGCAGCTGGGGACAGTATAATTCACCCCTCCACTTT. Translating gives CASSWGQYNSPLHF. The full variable domain, rest sourced from reference TRBV5-6 and TRBJ1-6, is DAGVTQSPTHLIKTRGQQVTLRCSPKSGHDTVSWYQQALGQGPQFIFQYYEEEERQRGNFPDRFSGHQFPNYSSELNVNALLLGDSALYLCASSWGQYNSPLHFGNGTRLTVT.

This clone appeared once. The chain combines TRBV5-1 with TRBJ2-7; 8 bases match TRBD2. J lost 2 bases, V lost 4 bases, and 2 bases had no gene match. The CDR3 is 13 amino acids. Germline-derived CDR1 and CDR2 are SGHRS and YFSETQ. The CDR3: CASSPGLAYEQYF. The CDR3 region has the DNA TGCGCCAGCAGCCCGGGACTAGCCTACGAGCAGTACTTC.

The chain recombines TRBV27 with TRBJ1-4; TRBD1 is a possible D gene (6 bases). The CDR3 totals 17 residues. The germline V gene has CDR1 MNHEY and CDR2 SMNVEV (reference sequence). V lost 4 bases to trimming and J lost 3 bases, with 18 bases between them. The CDR3 sequence is CASSWRAGGGSNEKLFF. Written as DNA, the CDR3 is TGTGCCAGCAGTTGGAGGGCGGGAGGGGGATCTAATGAAAAACTGTTTTTT.

The chain links TRBV12-5 to TRBJ2-7, with D maybe TRBD2 (6 bases). Germline lookup yields CDR1 LGHNT and CDR2 FRNRAP. The CDR3 extends over 13 amino acids. The V gene lost 5 bases and the J gene lost 0 bases, with 8 bases spanning the gap. The CDR3 bases are TGTGCTAGTGGTGCGGGGAGCTCCTACGAGCAGTACTTC. Translated: CASGAGSSYEQYF.

V is TRBV5-4 and J is TRBJ1-1, with D possibly being TRBD1 (6 bases). V lost 3 bases, J lost 0 bases, and 18 bases lay in between. The length of the CDR3 is 17 residues. The germline CDR1 and CDR2 sequences are SGHNT and YYREEE (reference sequence). CDR3 bases: TGTGCCAGCAGCTCTTTCAACGGACAGTTGATGAACACTGAAGCTTTCTTT. This sequence encodes CASSSFNGQLMNTEAFF.

V usage is TRBV7-2 and J usage is TRBJ2-1; D is ambiguous. This CDR3 has 17 amino acids. Trimming left V 4 bases short and J 10 bases short, with 26 bases between. The V gene's germline CDR1 is SGHTA and CDR2 FQGNSA. The CDR3 DNA reads as TGTGCCAGCAGCTCCCTGGTGGCGACCCACTTAAGCGTCGAGCAGTTCTTC. It is translated as CASSSLVATHLSVEQFF.

This chain uses TRBV30 with TRBJ1-6; TRBD1 aligns across 9 bases. The CDR3 totals 13 residues. With 1 base clipped from V and 10 bases from J, the junction kept 2 bases outside the gene matches. Germline V gives CDR1 GTSNPN, CDR2 SVGIG (reference sequence). The CDR3 spells CAWSATGGSPLHF. The CDR3 bases are TGTGCCTGGAGTGCGACAGGGGGGTCACCCCTCCACTTT.

V gene TRBV30 combines with J gene TRBJ1-6; 7 bases line up with TRBD1. This CDR3 is built from 13 residues. CDR1 and CDR2 (germline): GTSNPN, SVGIG (reference sequence). V was pared by 3 bases and J by 10 bases, with 6 bases of the junction left unmatched. CDR3 nucleotide sequence: TGTGCCTGGAGAGGGGGCCCAGGGTCACCCCTCCACTTT. Translated: CAWRGGPGSPLHF.

The gene calls are TRBV29-1 and TRBJ2-7; 8 bases line up with TRBD1. Trimming at V came to 5 bases and at J to 0 bases, leaving 3 bases not matched to a gene. In germline, CDR1 is SQVTM, CDR2 ANQGSEA. The CDR3 runs to 13 residues. CDR3 in amino acids: CSVWTGNSYEQYF. CDR3 DNA sequence: TGCAGCGTTTGGACAGGGAACTCCTACGAGCAGTACTTC.

The chain uses TRBV3-1 (or the pseudogene TRBV3-2) and TRBJ1-5, with a weak D call TRBD1 (6 bases). Trimming cost V 4 bases and J 5 bases, with 15 bases left between them. The CDR3 sequence is 15 residues long. Germline V lookup: CDR1 LGHDT, CDR2 YNNKEL (reference sequence). The CDR3 region has the DNA TGTGCCAGCAGCCCCCGTTGGGGGGGCGATCAGCCCCAGCATTTT. Translation: CASSPRWGGDQPQHF.

J is TRBJ2-3 and V is TRBV10-3, with a tentative D call TRBD2 (7 bases). Germline loops: CDR1 ENHRY, CDR2 SYGVKD. V shed 2 bases and J shed 5 bases, with 11 bases lying between them. The CDR3 is 14 amino acids. CDR3 in DNA: TGTGCCATCAGTGAGCGGGGGGCCGAAGATACGCAGTATTTT. It codes for CAISERGAEDTQYF.

Here the CDR3 reads CASSRDRGAYNEQFF. The CDR3 bases are TGTGCCAGTAGCAGGGACAGGGGGGCCTACAATGAGCAGTTCTTC. The chain is built from TRBV19 and TRBJ2-1, with 11 bases aligning to TRBD1. V lost 6 bases, J lost 2 bases, and 3 bases stayed unmatched. The CDR3 extends over 15 amino acids. Germline CDR1 is LNHDA and CDR2 is SQIVND (reference sequence).

The V call is TRBV4-1, the J call TRBJ2-7; D not certain. Germline CDR1 MGHRA, CDR2 YSYEKL. CDR3 size: 15 residues. Trimming stripped 5 bases from V and 0 bases from J, with 14 bases between. The CDR3 loop is CASSGVPGHSYEQYF. The CDR3, as DNA: TGCGCCAGCAGCGGCGTTCCAGGTCACTCCTACGAGCAGTACTTC.

The rearrangement links TRBV7-9 to TRBJ1-2; D not resolved. This CDR3 comprises 12 residues. V was clipped by 5 bases and J by 3 bases, with 7 bases between them. CDR1 and CDR2 (germline): SEHNR, FQNEAQ (reference sequence). The CDR3 sequence: CASSNRDYGYTF. The CDR3 bases are TGTGCCAGCAGCAACCGGGACTATGGCTACACCTTC. Full variable domain (rest looked up from reference TRBV7-9 and TRBJ1-2): DTGVSQNPRHKITKRGQNVTFRCDPISEHNRLYWYRQTLGQGPEFLTYFQNEAQLEKSRLLSDRFSAERPKGSFSTLEIQRTEQGDSAMYLCASSNRDYGYTFGSGTRLTVV.

This chain connects TRBV11-2 to TRBJ2-2; TRBD2 aligns across 11 bases. V lost 6 bases and J lost 2; bases outside the gene matches: 5. CDR1 SGHAT and CDR2 FQNNGV come from the germline V gene. This CDR3 has 16 amino acids. The CDR3, as DNA: TGTGCCAGCAGGGATACTAGCGGGAGAAACACCGGGGAGCTGTTTTTT. Translated: CASRDTSGRNTGELFF.

V is TRBV4-1 and J is TRBJ2-3; TRBD2 aligns across 7 bases. The trim removed 4 bases at V and 4 bases at J, leaving 8 bases unmatched. Germline CDR1 MGHRA, CDR2 YSYEKL. The CDR3 contains 15 residues. CDR3: CASSLGLPSADTQYF. The DNA of the CDR3 is TGCGCCAGCAGCCTGGGACTACCCAGTGCAGATACGCAGTATTTT.